A single sample is the source of the 5 T cell receptor beta chains below, sequenced in a study of identical twins. TCRdb used MiXCR to reprocess the 5' RACE reads, holding one entry per CDR3 protein. Of roughly 240,000 distinct CDR3 sequences in the sample, around 6.6% were seen once. The same data also went into a second study, on yellow fever vaccine responses in identical twins.

Specimen: memory (CD45RO+) T cells sorted from blood. The source is a woman between 18 and 30 years old in good health.

This clonotype was seen repeatedly, ten times or more. V and J are TRBV12-3 or TRBV12-4 and TRBJ1-4; D call uncertain. The CDR3 runs 13 residues. The V end was cut by 0 bases, the J end by 8 bases, with 7 bases between. CDR3 nucleotide sequence: TGTGCCAGCAGTTTAGCCATGCGGGAAAAACTGTTTTTT. This sequence encodes CASSLAMREKLFF.

This clonotype was detected ten times or more. The chain couples TRBV12-3 or TRBV12-4 to TRBJ1-5, with unresolved D. V dropped 2 bases and J dropped 1 base, with 12 bases sitting between them. The CDR3 sequence is 16 residues long. DNA for the CDR3: TGTGCCAGCAGTTTACGGCTGGGGTTGAGCAATCAGCCCCAGCATTTT. This encodes CASSLRLGLSNQPQHF.

This clonotype was seen repeatedly, ten times or more. The rearrangement joins TRBV3-1 to TRBJ2-2; D gene uncertain. The CDR3 consists of 13 residues. The germline gives CDR1 LGHDT, CDR2 YNNKEL (reference sequence). Deletions cut 4 bases from V and 5 bases from J, with 8 bases between. CDR3 sequence (DNA): TGTGCCAGCAGCCCTTGGGATACCGGGGAGCTGTTTTTT. It is translated as CASSPWDTGELFF. Full variable domain (outside the CDR3, taken from reference TRBV3-1 and TRBJ2-2): DTAVSQTPKYLVTQMGNDKSIKCEQNLGHDTMYWYKQDSKKFLKIMFSYNNKELIINETVPNRFSPKSPDKAHLNLHINSLELGDSAVYFCASSPWDTGELFFGEGSRLTVL.

The J gene is TRBJ1-1, the V gene TRBV6-6; no clear D. The CDR3 is 12 amino acids. Looked up from germline, CDR1 is MNHNY and CDR2 is SVGAGI (reference sequence). The V end was cut by 6 bases, the J end by 5 bases, with 10 bases between. This chain's CDR3 is CASRFMGTEAFF. In DNA, the CDR3 is TGTGCCAGCAGGTTTATGGGGACTGAAGCTTTCTTT.

Points on this clonotype: Germline is not matched at one junction end, which may reflect a read error. The chain couples TRBV20-1 to TRBJ2-5, with 14 bases that match TRBD2. This CDR3 comprises 16 residues. In germline, CDR1 is DFQATT, CDR2 SNEGSKA (reference sequence). The CDR3 protein is CCARGLAGGSRKTQYF. CDR3 sequence (DNA): TGCTGTGCTAGAGGACTAGCGGGAGGTTCGAGAAAGACCCAGTACTTC.